Below, 11 T cell receptor beta chains from the same sample are listed, as sequenced in a study of blood T cells in healthy people across ages. The second PCR ran roughly 6 to 11 cycles with a sample-barcoded 5' primer and J-beta primers. Each CDR3 protein is one row after TCRdb ran MiXCR on the 5' RACE reads. The table includes roughly 1.4 million distinct CDR3 sequences, approximately 59% detected once. The sample consisted of blood. The receptors come from a young man in good health.

This rearrangement joins TRBV7-2 to TRBJ2-6, with unresolved D. The germline CDR1 and CDR2 sequences are SGHTA and FQGNSA. V was shortened by 7 bases and J by 4 bases, with 23 bases between the two germline ends. The CDR3 is made up of 18 amino acids. CDR3: CASIPRPPALWGANVLTF. Here the CDR3 DNA reads TGTGCCAGCATTCCGCGGCCTCCGGCTCTGTGGGGGGCCAACGTCCTGACTTTC.

The table lists this clonotype with a few counts. This chain uses TRBV30 with TRBJ1-5, with D maybe TRBD1 (6 bases). The CDR3 has 13 residues. Germline CDR1 GTSNPN, CDR2 SVGIG (reference sequence). V was cut by 5 bases and J by 6 bases, with 14 bases left in between. Here the CDR3 reads CAWDVGGRQPQHF. The DNA of the CDR3 is TGTGCCTGGGATGTGGGGGGCCGTCAGCCCCAGCATTTT.

This clonotype was seen only a few times. V and J are TRBV10-3 and TRBJ2-3; 7 nucleotides line up with TRBD1. Germline CDR1 ENHRY, CDR2 SYGVKD. The CDR3 contains 16 residues. Trimming removed 7 bases from V and 3 bases from J; junction bases left unmatched: 13. CDR3 loop: CAINTQGQTNTDTQYF. The CDR3 DNA is TGTGCCATCAACACCCAGGGACAGACGAATACAGATACGCAGTATTTT.

The chain couples TRBV6-5 to TRBJ2-4; 7 nucleotides line up with TRBD2. V lost 0 bases to trimming and J lost 13 bases; unmatched junction nucleotides: 27. The CDR3 runs 20 residues. Germline loops: CDR1 MNHEY, CDR2 SVGAGI. The CDR3 protein is CASSYSKVGETSRFYNEQYF. The CDR3 DNA follows: TGTGCCAGCAGTTACTCGAAGGTGGGGGAGACTAGCCGGTTCTACAATGAGCAGTACTTC.

This clonotype occurred a few times. The gene calls are TRBV20-1 and TRBJ2-7; either TRBD1 or TRBD2 may supply D (6 bases each). The CDR3 spans 14 residues. V gave up 3 bases and J gave up 6 bases, with 18 bases separating them. The germline CDR1 and CDR2 sequences are DFQATT and SNEGSKA (reference sequence). The CDR3 is CSASSGGGGGEQYF. The CDR3 region has the DNA TGCAGTGCTAGCTCCGGAGGGGGAGGAGGCGAGCAGTACTTC.

This clonotype was seen a handful of times. The chain joins TRBV3-1 to TRBJ2-5; weak D call: TRBD2 (5 bases). Per germline, CDR1 LGHDT and CDR2 YNNKEL (reference sequence). The CDR3 spans 11 residues. V was trimmed by 4 bases and J by 11 bases, leaving 11 bases between them. The CDR3 here is CASSPGIEQYF. The CDR3 coding sequence is TGTGCCAGCAGCCCCGGGATAGAGCAGTACTTC.

The genes are TRBV5-1 and TRBJ2-5; D might be TRBD2 (6 bases). Trimming removed 3 bases from V and 0 bases from J, with 12 bases in between. CDR1 is SGHRS, CDR2 YFSETQ, per germline. The CDR3 sequence is 15 residues long. CDR3 loop: CASSSLRLDQETQYF. CDR3 nucleotide sequence: TGCGCCAGCAGCTCACTACGACTAGACCAAGAGACCCAGTACTTC.

Note on this clonotype: A junction boundary mismatches the germline segment, possibly from a read error. The rearrangement links TRBV20-1 to TRBJ1-4; 7 nucleotides agree with TRBD1. Germline V gene sequence: CDR1 DFQATT, CDR2 SNEGSKA (reference sequence). The CDR3 sequence is 15 residues long. This CDR3 reads CSARDLRGLGEKPFF. The CDR3 DNA reads as TGCAGTGCTAGAGATCTTAGGGGGCTCGGGGAAAAACCGTTTTTT.

The CDR3 region is CASSPAPVSYEQYF. CDR3 nucleotide sequence: TGTGCCAGCAGCCCCGCTCCGGTATCCTACGAGCAGTACTTC. The chain joins TRBV11-2 to TRBJ2-7; D not certain. There are 14 residues in the CDR3. V shed 5 bases and J shed 1 base, with 12 bases lying between them. The germline V gene encodes CDR1 SGHAT and CDR2 FQNNGV.

This clonotype was detected a few times. V is TRBV4-2 and J is TRBJ1-5; TRBD1 might be the D (5 bases). Germline V lookup: CDR1 LGHNA, CDR2 YNFKEQ. V was trimmed by 2 bases and J by 7 bases, leaving 18 bases between them. CDR3 length: 16 amino acids. DNA for the CDR3: TGTGCCAGCAGCCAACCCACGGCAGGGTCATTGCAGCCCCAGCATTTT. Translation: CASSQPTAGSLQPQHF.

The table lists this clonotype with a few counts. The chain joins TRBV7-8 to TRBJ2-7; 9 bases fit TRBD2. This CDR3 has 15 residues. Germline V lookup: CDR1 SGHVS, CDR2 FQNEAQ. The trim removed 5 bases at V and 4 bases at J, leaving 9 bases unmatched. The CDR3 here is CASSRGLAASYEQYF. CDR3 nucleotide sequence: TGTGCCAGCAGCCGGGGACTAGCCGCCAGTTACGAGCAGTACTTC.